Listed here are 13 T cell receptor beta chains from one sample, sequenced in a study of radiation and T cells in renal cell carcinoma. Time point in this sample: blood 2 weeks post-SBRT. Treatment: 15 Gy SBRT to primary tumor, nephrectomy 4 weeks later. Profiled with immunoSEQ multiplex PCR; TCRdb holds only in-frame clones, not every one. The table records just over 150,000 clones, around 90% of them present only once. The specimen was blood, collected from a patient whose treatment included radiotherapy and nephrectomy. These receptors originate from a woman aged 45-65 years with renal cell carcinoma.

Regarding this clone: The sample has other DNA sequences that encode this CDR3 too. The CDR3 DNA follows: TGTGCCAGCTCACCGGACAGACTGAACACTGAAGCTTTCTTT. Translating gives CASSPDRLNTEAFF. V gene TRBV18 combines with J gene TRBJ1-1, with D possibly being TRBD1 (6 bases). CDR1 is KGHSH and CDR2 is LQKENI in the germline V gene. The CDR3 covers 14 residues. Trimming pared 3 bases from V and 0 bases from J, leaving 8 bases between.

This rearrangement joins TRBV19 to TRBJ2-4; tentative D call: TRBD2 (6 bases). The CDR3 loop spans 14 amino acids. Trimming removed 4 bases from V and 8 bases from J, with 15 bases in between. The germline V gene encodes CDR1 LNHDA and CDR2 SQIVND (reference sequence). This CDR3 is CASSSGVIADIQYF. The CDR3 DNA follows: TGTGCCAGTAGTAGCGGGGTGATCGCGGACATTCAGTACTTC.

This clone was recorded only once. The rearrangement uses TRBV7-8 and TRBJ2-7; 9 bases are shared with TRBD1. V shed 6 bases and J 4 bases; nucleotides not matched to a gene: 4. Germline-derived CDR1 and CDR2 are SGHVS and FQNEAQ. The CDR3 totals 13 residues. CDR3 residues: CASRQGQGYEQYF. In DNA form, the CDR3 reads TGTGCCAGCAGACAGGGACAGGGATACGAGCAGTACTTC.

The chain uses TRBV4-1 and TRBJ1-4; D perhaps matches TRBD1 (5 bases). This CDR3 is built from 13 residues. Germline CDR1 and CDR2: MGHRA and YSYEKL. Deletions cut 0 bases from V and 7 bases from J, with 6 bases between. In nucleotides, the CDR3 is TGCGCCAGCAGCCAAGACAGGGTTGAAAAACTGTTTTTT. It translates to CASSQDRVEKLFF.

The CDR3 protein is CASTTGTNTEAFF. CDR3 nucleotide sequence: TGTGCCAGCACAACAGGAACGAACACTGAAGCTTTCTTT. The V gene is TRBV6-1, the J gene TRBJ1-1, with D possibly matching TRBD1 (5 bases). Trimming shortened V by 7 bases and J by 1 base, and 10 bases separated the two germline ends. The germline V gene has CDR1 MNHNS and CDR2 SASEGT. The CDR3 extends over 13 amino acids.

This clone was counted once. The chain couples TRBV6-6 to TRBJ2-1, with D hard to call. The germline V gene encodes CDR1 MNHNY and CDR2 SVGAGI (reference sequence). V shed 2 bases and J shed 3 bases, with 5 bases lying between them. This CDR3 spans 13 amino acids. For the CDR3, the DNA is TGTGCCAGCAGTTACAATATCTACAATGAGCAGTTCTTC. It specifies CASSYNIYNEQFF.

The V call is TRBV28, the J call TRBJ2-3, with a tentative D call TRBD1 (5 bases). Looked up from germline, CDR1 is MDHEN and CDR2 is SYDVKM. The CDR3 has 15 amino acids. The germline V and J ends were trimmed by 5 bases and 3 bases, with 15 bases remaining between them. CDR3 sequence (DNA): TGTGCCAGCAGTCCTGACAGCCTGGAGACAGATACGCAGTATTTT. Its translation is CASSPDSLETDTQYF.

The chain employs TRBV7-2 and TRBJ2-7; D is perhaps TRBD2 (6 bases). The germline V gene has CDR1 SGHTA and CDR2 FQGNSA. The CDR3 spans 13 residues. Trimming shortened V by 1 base and J by 7 bases, and 11 bases separated the two germline ends. CDR3 loop: CASSLGGVIEQYF. The CDR3, as DNA: TGTGCCAGCAGCTTAGGGGGGGTCATTGAGCAGTACTTC. The full variable domain, completed using reference TRBV7-2 and TRBJ2-7, is GAGVSQSPSNKVTEKGKDVELRCDPISGHTALYWYRQSLGQGLEFLIYFQGNSAPDKSGLPSDRFSAERTGGSVSTLTIQRTQQEDSAVYLCASSLGGVIEQYFGPGTRLTVT.

The chain is built from TRBV5-8 and TRBJ1-3; the match to TRBD1 covers 7 bases. From germline, CDR1 is SGHTS and CDR2 YDEGEE. The length of the CDR3 is 14 residues. V shed 0 bases and J 3 bases; nucleotides not matched to a gene: 0. The CDR3, as DNA: TGTGCCAGCAGCTTGGACAGGGGTGGAAACACCATATATTTT. It encodes CASSLDRGGNTIYF.

The rearrangement joins TRBV5-5 to TRBJ1-2, with TRBD1 matching 7 bases. The CDR3 sequence is 13 residues long. V dropped 7 bases and J dropped 8; count of bases not matched to a gene: 11. CDR1 is SGHKS and CDR2 is YYEKEE in the germline V gene (reference sequence). CDR3 loop: CASGETGLRGYTF. The DNA for the CDR3 is TGTGCCAGCGGAGAGACAGGGCTGCGGGGCTACACCTTC.

V gene TRBV7-2 combines with J gene TRBJ2-7, with no clear D. CDR1 SGHTA and CDR2 FQGNSA come from the germline V gene. CDR3 length: 15 residues. V was shortened by 5 bases and J by 0 bases, with 14 bases between the two germline ends. CDR3 residues: CASSLQPRSSYEQYF. The CDR3 nucleotides read TGTGCCAGCAGCCTACAGCCGCGAAGCTCCTACGAGCAGTACTTC.

A single count supports this clone. The rearrangement uses TRBV2 and TRBJ2-7; D uncertain. CDR3 length: 13 amino acids. Germline-derived CDR1 and CDR2 are SNHLY and FYNNEI. V lost 6 bases, J lost 0 bases, and 9 bases lay in between. The CDR3 DNA follows: TGTGCCAGCAGACGTCTGAGCTCCTACGAGCAGTACTTC. Translating gives CASRRLSSYEQYF. Together with reference TRBV2 and TRBJ2-7, the CDR3 gives the full variable domain: EPEVTQTPSHQVTQMGQEVILRCVPISNHLYFYWYRQILGQKVEFLVSFYNNEISEKSEIFDDQFSVERPDGSNFTLKIRSTKLEDSAMYFCASRRLSSYEQYFGPGTRLTVT.

The rearrangement links TRBV11-2 to TRBJ2-7; no clear D gene. Germline CDR1 reads SGHAT; CDR2 reads FQNNGV. Trimming cost V 0 bases and J 3 bases, with 12 bases left between them. This CDR3 has 15 residues. CDR3 sequence reads: CASSLDWDSSYEQYF. The DNA for the CDR3 is TGTGCCAGCAGCTTAGATTGGGATTCCAGCTACGAGCAGTACTTC.